This T cell receptor (beta chain) was obtained from a study of T cell repertoires and HLA-DP antigens. This CDR3 has 15 residues. The germline V gene encodes CDR1 SGHTA and CDR2 FQGNSA. V dropped 4 bases and J dropped 8 bases, with 20 bases sitting between them. Points from the study as a whole: Total CD4+ responders were stimulated by HeLa antigen-presenting cells. Previously undetected clones averaged about 35% and 50% against the two alleles respectively.

Profiling relied on immunoSEQ multiplex PCR, and the TCRdb table lists in-frame clones only, not all of them. The sample contains 75,000 to 90,000 clones, approximately 86% of which appear only once. A note on this clone: Its antigen is not known.

The receptor's source is a man aged 45-65 years in good health and CMV-seronegative. This rearrangement joins TRBV7-2 to TRBJ1-2; no reliable D call. Sequencing was done on a sample of CD4+ T cells from PBMCs. CDR3 bases: TGTGCCAGCAGCTCTAGGTGGGCCGAAGGGAGGGGCTACACCTTC. Translated, it gives CASSSRWAEGRGYTF.